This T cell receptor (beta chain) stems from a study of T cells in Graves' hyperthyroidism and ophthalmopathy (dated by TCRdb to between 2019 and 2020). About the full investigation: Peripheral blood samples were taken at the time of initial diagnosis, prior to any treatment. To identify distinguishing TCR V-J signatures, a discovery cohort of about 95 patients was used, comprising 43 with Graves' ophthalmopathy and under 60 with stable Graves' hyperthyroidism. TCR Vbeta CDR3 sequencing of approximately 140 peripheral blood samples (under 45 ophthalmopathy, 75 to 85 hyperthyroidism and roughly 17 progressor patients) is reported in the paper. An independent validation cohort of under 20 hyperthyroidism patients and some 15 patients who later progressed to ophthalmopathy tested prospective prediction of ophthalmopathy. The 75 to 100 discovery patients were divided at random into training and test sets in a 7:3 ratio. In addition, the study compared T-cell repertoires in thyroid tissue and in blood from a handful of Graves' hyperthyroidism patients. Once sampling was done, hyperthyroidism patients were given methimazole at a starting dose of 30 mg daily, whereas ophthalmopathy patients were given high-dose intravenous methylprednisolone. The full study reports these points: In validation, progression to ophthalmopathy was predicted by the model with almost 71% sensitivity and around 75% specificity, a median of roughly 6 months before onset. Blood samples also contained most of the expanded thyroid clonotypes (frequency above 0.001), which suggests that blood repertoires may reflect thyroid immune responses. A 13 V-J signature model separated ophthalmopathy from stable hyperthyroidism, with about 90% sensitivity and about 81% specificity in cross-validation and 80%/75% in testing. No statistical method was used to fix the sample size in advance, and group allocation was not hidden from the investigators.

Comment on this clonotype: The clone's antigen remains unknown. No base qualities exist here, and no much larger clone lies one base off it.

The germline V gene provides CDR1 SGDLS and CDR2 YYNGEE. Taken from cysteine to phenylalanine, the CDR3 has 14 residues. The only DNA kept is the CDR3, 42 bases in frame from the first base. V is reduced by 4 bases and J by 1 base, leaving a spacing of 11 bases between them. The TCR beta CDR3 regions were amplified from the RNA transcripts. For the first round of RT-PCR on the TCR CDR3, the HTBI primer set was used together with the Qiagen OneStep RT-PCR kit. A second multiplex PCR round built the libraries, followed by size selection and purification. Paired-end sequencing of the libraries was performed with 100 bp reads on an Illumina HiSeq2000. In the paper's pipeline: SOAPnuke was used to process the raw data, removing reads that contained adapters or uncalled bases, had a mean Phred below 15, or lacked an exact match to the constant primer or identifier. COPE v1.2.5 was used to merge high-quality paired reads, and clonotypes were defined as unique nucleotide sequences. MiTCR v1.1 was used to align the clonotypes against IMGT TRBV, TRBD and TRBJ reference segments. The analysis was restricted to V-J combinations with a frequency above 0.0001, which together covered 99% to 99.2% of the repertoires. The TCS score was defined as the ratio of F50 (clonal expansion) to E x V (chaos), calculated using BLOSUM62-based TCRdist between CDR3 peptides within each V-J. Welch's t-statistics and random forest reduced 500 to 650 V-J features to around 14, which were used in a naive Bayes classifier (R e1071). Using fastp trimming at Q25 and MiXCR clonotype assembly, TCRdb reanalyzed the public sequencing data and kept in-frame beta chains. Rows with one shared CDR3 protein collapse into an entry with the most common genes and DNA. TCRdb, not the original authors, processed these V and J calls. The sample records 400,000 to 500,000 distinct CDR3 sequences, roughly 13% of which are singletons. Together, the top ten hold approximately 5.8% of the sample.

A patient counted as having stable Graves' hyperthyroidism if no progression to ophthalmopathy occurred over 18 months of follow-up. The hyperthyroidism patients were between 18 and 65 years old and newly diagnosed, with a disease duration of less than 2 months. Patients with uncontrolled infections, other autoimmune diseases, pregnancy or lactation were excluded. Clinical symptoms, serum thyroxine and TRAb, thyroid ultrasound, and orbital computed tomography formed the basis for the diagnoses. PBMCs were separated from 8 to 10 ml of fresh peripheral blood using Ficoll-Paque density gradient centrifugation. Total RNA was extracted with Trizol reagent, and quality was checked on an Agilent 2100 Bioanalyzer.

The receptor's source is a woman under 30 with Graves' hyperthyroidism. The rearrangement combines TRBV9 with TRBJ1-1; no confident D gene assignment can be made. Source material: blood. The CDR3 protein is CASSLSGSNTEAFF. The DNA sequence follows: TGTGCCAGCAGCCTCTCGGGATCGAACACTGAAGCTTTCTTT.